The rows below give T cell receptor beta chains drawn from one sample of a study of blood T cell repertoires in COVID-19. The protocol was immunoSEQ multiplex PCR, while the TCRdb copy is restricted to in-frame clones and leaves out a portion. The sample contains 80,000 to 100,000 clones, roughly nine tenths of which appear only once. The sequencing sample was made of peripheral blood. Receptor source: a human donor with active COVID-19. The donor label of this sample is uncertain. Each CDR3 is given with its conserved first and last residue. The D gene is left open where the match is weak. Clone sizes are given selectively: once, few, many, or a class where the clone is expanded.

d_call	clone_size	v_call	j_call	cdr3_nt	cdr3_aa
TRBD1	.	TRBV5-1	TRBJ1-2	TGCGCCAGCAGCTTGGGGCTGGGGGGACAGGAAAGCCGTAACTATGGCTACACCTTC	CASSLGLGGQESRNYGYTF
.	.	TRBV5-4	TRBJ1-1	TGTGCCAGCAGCTTAAGAGGCGTGAACACTGAAGCTTTCTTT	CASSLRGVNTEAFF
.	.	TRBV10-3	TRBJ2-7	TGTGCCATCAGCCAGGCGGACTACTCCTACGAGCAGTACTTC	CAISQADYSYEQYF
TRBD1	.	TRBV13	TRBJ2-7	TGTGCCAGCAGGTGGCAGGGGGCAGGACCTCCCTACGAGCAGTACTTC	CASRWQGAGPPYEQYF
.	.	TRBV10-3	TRBJ1-1	TGTGCCATCATGGGGGGTACGGTGAACACTGAAGCTTTCTTT	CAIMGGTVNTEAFF
.	.	TRBV7-9	TRBJ1-2	TGTGCCAGCAGCTTAGCGGCGGGGAACTATGGCTACACCTTC	CASSLAAGNYGYTF
.	few	TRBV7-2	TRBJ1-2	TGTGCCAGCAGCTTAGCAGGGGATGGCTACACCTTC	CASSLAGDGYTF
TRBD2	.	TRBV7-3	TRBJ2-1	TGTGCCAGCAGTCCGACTAGCGGGGGCACCTACAATGAGCAGTTCTTC	CASSPTSGGTYNEQFF
.	.	TRBV5-8	TRBJ2-1	TGTGCCAGCAGCTCTGGGGCCAGGGCCTCCGGCCTCTCCTACAATGAGCAGTTCTTC	CASSSGARASGLSYNEQFF
TRBD2	once	TRBV7-2	TRBJ2-1	TGTGCCAGCAGCTTGGGTAGCGGGGGTAAGCAGTTCTTC	CASSLGSGGKQFF
TRBD1	.	TRBV6-1	TRBJ2-6	TGTGCCAGCAGTGAAAGGGGACAGGGGGTCTCTGGGGCCAACGTCCTGACTTTC	CASSERGQGVSGANVLTF
TRBD1	.	TRBV10-3	TRBJ2-7	TGTGCCTCAACCCCAGGGGGCTACGAGCAGTACTTC	CASTPGGYEQYF
.	.	TRBV7-6	TRBJ2-2	TGTGCCAGCAGCTTAGCGATCGGGGCCGGGGAGCTGTTTTTT	CASSLAIGAGELFF
TRBD1	.	TRBV9	TRBJ2-7	TGTGCCAGCAGCCAGACAGGGTTTGTCGACGAGCAGTACTTC	CASSQTGFVDEQYF
.	.	TRBV15	TRBJ1-2	TGTGCCACCAGCCCGGAACCCCGGGAGAGTGGAGGATATGGCTACACCTTC	CATSPEPRESGGYGYTF
.	.	TRBV5-1	TRBJ1-5	TGCGCCAGCAGCTTGAGGGCAGGGGACAATCAGCCCCAGCATTTT	CASSLRAGDNQPQHF
TRBD1	.	TRBV7-3	TRBJ1-1	TGTGCCAGCAGCACGGGACAGGGGGAACACACTGAAGCTTTCTTT	CASSTGQGEHTEAFF
.	.	TRBV28	TRBJ2-7	TGTGCCAGCAGTCCCGCGGGGTTTACGTTTGGGCAGTACTTC	CASSPAGFTFGQYF
TRBD2	.	TRBV9	TRBJ2-2	TGTGCCAGCACCGGTTCCCGTAGCGGGGGGGCCAGGGGCGGGGAGCTGTTTTTT	CASTGSRSGGARGGELFF
.	.	TRBV6-4	TRBJ1-2	TGTGCCAGCATGGCACCAGGGCACTATGGCTACACCTTC	CASMAPGHYGYTF
.	.	TRBV13	TRBJ1-5	TGTGCCAGCAGCTTAGGCCCGGGTCAGCCCCAGCATTTT	CASSLGPGQPQHF
.	few	TRBV7-9	TRBJ2-7	TGTGCCAGCAGCTTAGCGAGGGGAGGCAACGAGCAGTACTTC	CASSLARGGNEQYF
TRBD1	.	TRBV19	TRBJ2-7	TGTGCCAGTAGGGCCGGGACAGGGTTCTACGAGCAGTACTTC	CASRAGTGFYEQYF
.	.	TRBV5-1	TRBJ1-6	TGCGCCAGCAGCTTGTTAGCCGGGGATATGATGGATTCACCCCTCCACTTT	CASSLLAGDMMDSPLHF
.	.	TRBV6-6	TRBJ1-3	TGTGCCAGCAGTTCCCAAACAGGGTATGAAAACACCATATATTTT	CASSSQTGYENTIYF
.	.	TRBV6-8	TRBJ2-7	TGTGCCAGCAGTTACTCGATAGAGGGAGGCTCCTACGAGCAGTACTTC	CASSYSIEGGSYEQYF
.	.	TRBV29-1	TRBJ2-3	TGCAGCGTAGGGGGGGGCAAGAAGTCCTATACGCAGTATTTT	CSVGGGKKSYTQYF
.	.	TRBV7-9	TRBJ2-5	TGTGCCAGCAGCTTAGCCGGTGCTCAAGAGACCCAGTACTTC	CASSLAGAQETQYF
.	few	TRBV6-6	TRBJ1-4	TGTGCCAGCAGTCCCGGGAGGGCTAATGAAAAACTGTTTTTT	CASSPGRANEKLFF
.	.	TRBV12-3/TRBV12-4	TRBJ1-1	TGTGCCAGCAGTGACAGAGCTAGGACTGAAGCTTTCTTT	CASSDRARTEAFF
.	.	TRBV19	TRBJ2-2	TGTGCCAGTAGTATGTGGGGCGCATCAGGGGAGCTGTTTTTT	CASSMWGASGELFF
.	.	TRBV5-1	TRBJ2-1	TGCGCCAGCAGCTTGACAGGGCTGGACAATGAGCAGTTCTTC	CASSLTGLDNEQFF
.	.	TRBV3-1/TRBV3-2	TRBJ2-7	TGTGCCAGCAGCCAAGGACAGGTCAGCTCCTACGAGCAGTACTTC	CASSQGQVSSYEQYF
TRBD1	.	TRBV5-1	TRBJ1-2	TGCGCCAGCAGCCCGTCGACAGGGTGGGATGGCTACACCTTC	CASSPSTGWDGYTF
TRBD1	.	TRBV5-4	TRBJ1-2	TGTGCCAGCAGCCCCCGACAGGGAACTAATCTTAACTATGGCTACACCTTC	CASSPRQGTNLNYGYTF
TRBD2	.	TRBV7-8	TRBJ2-3	TGTGCCAGCAGCCGAGATCCCCGACTAGCGGGGTTGGGCACAGATACGCAGTATTTT	CASSRDPRLAGLGTDTQYF
TRBD1	.	TRBV9	TRBJ2-1	TGTGCCAGCAGCTCCGGGACAGGGGGCTTAACTGAGCAGTTCTTC	CASSSGTGGLTEQFF
TRBD1	.	TRBV19	TRBJ1-6	TGTGCCAGTAGTCCCGCACAGGGGGCATCAAGTAATTCACCCCTCCACTTT	CASSPAQGASSNSPLHF
.	few	TRBV3-1/TRBV3-2	TRBJ2-1	TGTGCCAGCAGCCAAGATCGCGAGCACAGGGGAGGCTCCTACAATGAGCAGTTCTTC	CASSQDREHRGGSYNEQFF
.	.	TRBV6-6	TRBJ2-3	TGTGCCAGCAGTACGAGGGGGTTGGGCACAGATACGCAGTATTTT	CASSTRGLGTDTQYF
.	once	TRBV5-1	TRBJ1-1	TGCGCCAGCAGCTTGGGTTGGGGGCTTGACACTGAAGCTTTCTTT	CASSLGWGLDTEAFF
TRBD2	.	TRBV3-1/TRBV3-2	TRBJ2-1	TGTGCCAGCAGCCCCCGGACTAGCGGGTATTACAATGAGCAGTTCTTC	CASSPRTSGYYNEQFF
TRBD2	.	TRBV12-5	TRBJ2-5	TGTGCTAGTGGTTTCTTAGCGGGGGAAGGGACCCAGTACTTC	CASGFLAGEGTQYF
TRBD1	.	TRBV20-1	TRBJ2-7	TGCAGTGCTAGTGGACAGGGGGGGACCTACGAGCAGTACTTC	CSASGQGGTYEQYF
TRBD1	once	TRBV5-1	TRBJ2-1	TGCGCCAGCAGCCGGACAGGCATCCGCGAGCAGTTCTTC	CASSRTGIREQFF
TRBD1	.	TRBV5-1	TRBJ1-3	TGCGCCAGCAGCTTGGGGCAGGGGGCAGGAAACACCATATATTTT	CASSLGQGAGNTIYF
TRBD1	.	TRBV28	TRBJ1-1	TGTGCCAGCAGCTTAGAGGACAGGGGGGACACTGAAGCTTTCTTT	CASSLEDRGDTEAFF
TRBD1	.	TRBV29-1	TRBJ2-1	TGCAGCGCGGCGGACAGGGCCCCCCAGAATGAGCAGTTCTTC	CSAADRAPQNEQFF